This TCR beta chain originates from a study of radiation and T cells in renal cell carcinoma (dated by TCRdb to 2019 to 2021). Describing the broader study: In total, about 53 samples, comprising 26 tumors and 27 peripheral blood samples, were subjected to TCR beta sequencing. Across all 50 or so samples, 3.5 million to 4.5 million unique CDR3 nucleotide sequences encoding about 2.7 million unique CDR3 amino acid sequences were identified.

The time point label here, explained by the study, means: tumor resected at nephrectomy. According to the study, the label for this sample's treatment or condition signals: treatment-naive control, cytoreductive nephrectomy. Control tumors came from treatment-naive renal cell carcinoma patients who underwent cytoreductive nephrectomy without prior radiation. All patients had renal cell carcinoma with clear cell pathology. Control tumors used for TCR sequencing were obtained from several females and over 10 males (median age approximately 50 years, range roughly 35 to 85) and were resected from the early 2010s to the mid-2010s. Tumors were dissociated mechanically, digested with collagenase/hyaluronidase at 37 degrees C, processed in gentleMACS C tubes, and stored in liquid nitrogen. Genomic DNA for TCR sequencing was prepared using the QIAamp DNA Blood Mini Kit (Qiagen). Only samples passing all quality control checks were included in the analyses.

Of note for this clone: Its antigen target is currently unknown. Base qualities are not at hand, and no much larger clone is one base apart.

General findings and caveats noted by the study authors: Higher TCR clonality was observed in irradiated tumors than in controls, with an average of approximately 50% of the repertoire accounted for by the top 100 clonotypes, compared with around 40% in nephrectomy-only tumors. A greater number of dominant CDR3 motifs was detected in irradiated tumors than in control tumors, and a larger share of the repertoire was occupied by these motifs in irradiated tumors than in control tumors. Because only small tumor regions of roughly 1 g were available, intratumoral heterogeneity was not captured. The single-armed trial design could not address effects of radiation dose or scheduling on the TCR repertoire.

TCR beta libraries were generated from genomic DNA with the immunoSEQ kit, following the manufacturer's recommendations. To prepare the libraries, a first multiplex PCR with proprietary primers was run, followed by a second PCR that added unique barcodes, and a bead cleanup was done after each round. Each sample batch included a kit-provided positive control reaction and a negative control reaction. The final libraries were assessed on an Agilent 4200 TapeStation D1000 ScreenTape, pooled by volume, and quantified by qPCR. Sequencing was performed on an Illumina NextSeq500 using a MidOutput 150-cycle cartridge, with 156 Read1 cycles, 15 Index1 cycles, and the kit custom primers. The pooled library was loaded at 0.95 to 1 pM with around 20% PhiX control spiked in. The authors processed their data as follows. The vendor-processed data were analyzed in R, and a clonotype was defined as all T cells that share the same CDR3 nucleotide sequence. For clone abundance analyses, frequencies were normalized to the 10,000 most abundant clones in each sample. Before analysis, public T cell clones were removed, and these numbered fewer than five per sample on average. Dominant motifs were analyzed with ImmunoMap using the PAM10 matrix, a gap penalty of 30, and a homology threshold of 0.3, and motifs with a cumulative frequency of at least 0.01 were considered dominant. TCRdb took this table from immuneACCESS and kept in-frame rearrangements with V and J called. Such tables lack part of the clones; where checked against another copy, unresolved V genes explain under half of the gap, and the rest is unexplained. Clone size and the V and J calls come from that table; the DNA yielded D and trimming. In all, the sample holds around 9,000 clones, and around 64% of those were seen once. The ten largest make up around 20% of the sample.

The receptor's source is a man aged 55 to 70 with renal cell carcinoma. The sample here was tumor tissue, taken from a patient whose treatment was nephrectomy without radiotherapy.

The CDR3 region has the sequence CASSQSVGHNEQFF. The bases are TGTGCCAGCAGCCAATCAGTAGGCCACAATGAGCAGTTCTTC. This chain joins TRBV7-3 to TRBJ2-1; the D gene assignment is ambiguous. A distance of 13 bases separates the germline ends of V and J, which lose 5 bases and 5 bases respectively. The CDR3 has 14 amino acids, counting the end cysteine and phenylalanine. This entry keeps only the CDR3 DNA: 42 bases, framed from base 1. CDR1 and CDR2 were assigned from the germline V gene as SGHTA and FQGTGA. Beyond the CDR3, the reference TRBV7-3 and TRBJ2-1 genes provide the residues; the full variable domain reads: GAGVSQTPSNKVTEKGKYVELRCDPISGHTALYWYRQSLGQGPEFLIYFQGTGAADDSGLPNDRFFAVRPEGSVSTLKIQRTERGDSAVYLCASSQSVGHNEQFFGPGTRLTVL.